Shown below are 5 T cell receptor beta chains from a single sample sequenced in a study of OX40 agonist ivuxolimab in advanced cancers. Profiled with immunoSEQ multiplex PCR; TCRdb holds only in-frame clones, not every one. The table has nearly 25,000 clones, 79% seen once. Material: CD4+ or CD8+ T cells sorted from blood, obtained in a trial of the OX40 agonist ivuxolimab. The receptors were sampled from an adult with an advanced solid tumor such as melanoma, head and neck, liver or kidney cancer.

CDR3 DNA sequence: TGTGCCAGCAGGAGGGCGAAGAACACTGAAGCTTTCTTT. It translates to CASRRAKNTEAFF. The chain recombines TRBV6-5 with TRBJ1-1; D unclear. Germline CDR1 MNHEY, CDR2 SVGAGI. The CDR3 covers 13 residues. The V and J ends lost 6 bases and 1 base respectively, with 9 bases between them.

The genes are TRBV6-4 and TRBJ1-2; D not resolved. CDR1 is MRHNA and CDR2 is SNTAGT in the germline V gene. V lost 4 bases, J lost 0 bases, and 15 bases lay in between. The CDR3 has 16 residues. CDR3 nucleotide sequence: TGTGCCAGCAGTGGCGATCGGGAGATAGCTAACTATGGCTACACCTTC. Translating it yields CASSGDREIANYGYTF.

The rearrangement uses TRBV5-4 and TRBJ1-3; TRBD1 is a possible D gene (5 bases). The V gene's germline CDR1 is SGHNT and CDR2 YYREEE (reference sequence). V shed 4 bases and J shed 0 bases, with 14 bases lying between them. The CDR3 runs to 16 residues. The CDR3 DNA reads TGTGCCAGCAGCCCCGGAGACAGACCCTCTGGAAACACCATATATTTT. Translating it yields CASSPGDRPSGNTIYF.

This chain's CDR3 is CASSVTGKTYEQYF. CDR3 sequence (DNA): TGTGCCAGCAGCGTGACAGGGAAGACCTACGAGCAGTACTTC. V and J are TRBV9 and TRBJ2-7; TRBD1 matches at 7 bases. Trimming at V came to 2 bases and at J to 2 bases, leaving 4 bases not matched to a gene. Per germline, CDR1 SGDLS and CDR2 YYNGEE. The CDR3 is 14 residues long.

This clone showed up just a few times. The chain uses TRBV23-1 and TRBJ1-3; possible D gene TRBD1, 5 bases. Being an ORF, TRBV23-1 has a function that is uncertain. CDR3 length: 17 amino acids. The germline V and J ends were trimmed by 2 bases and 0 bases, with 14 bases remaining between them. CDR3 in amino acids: CASSQRLGQDSGNTIYF. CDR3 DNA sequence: TGCGCCAGCAGTCAACGACTTGGACAAGACTCTGGAAACACCATATATTTT.